This passage covers 10 T cell receptor beta chains from one sample sequenced in a study of CD8+ T cells in alopecia areata. Extraction of RNA preceded its reverse transcription into cDNA, which served as the sequencing template. The method was immunoSEQ multiplex PCR; TCRdb's version includes in-frame clones alone and lacks a portion of them. The sample is made up of 200,000 to 300,000 clones, none counted only once. Sorting of pooled cutaneous lymph node cells used CD4, CD8alpha, NKG2D, NKG2ACE and other markers. Sequencing was done on a sample of CD4+ T cells sorted from a lymph node. These receptors were obtained from a C3H/HeJ mouse with alopecia areata. The strain's MHC: H2-k.

A word on this clone: The gene names given are mouse names. The observed sequence ends 4 residues before the CDR3 terminus, with the missing tail filled in from the germline J gene. The V gene is TRBV1, the J gene TRBJ2-1; perhaps TRBD1 as D (6 bases). Germline V gene lookup returns CDR1 NSQYPW and CDR2 LRSPGD (reference sequence). There are 15 residues in the CDR3. Trimming cost V 0 bases and J 3 bases, with 9 bases left between them. The CDR3 DNA, read in part, is TGCACCTGCAGTGCAGACAGGGGAGCCTATGCT. This sequence encodes CTCSADRGAYA. The entire CDR3 protein reads CTCSADRGAYAEQFF. Together with reference TRBV1 and TRBJ2-1, the CDR3 gives the full variable domain: VTLLEQNPRWRLVPRGQAVNLRCILKNSQYPWMSWYQQDLQKQLQWLFTLRSPGDKEVKSLPGADYLATRVTDTELRLQVANMSQGRTLYCTCSADRGAYAEQFFGPGTRLTVL.

The table lists this clone with many counts. Mouse germline and gene names are used. The sequenced fragment ends 4 residues before the CDR3 boundary, so the rest is inferred from the germline J gene. This chain links TRBV12-1 with TRBJ1-2; no reliable D call. Germline V gives CDR1 SGHSN, CDR2 HYEKVE. The CDR3 is 13 residues long. Trimming took off 0 bases at V and 1 base at J, with 5 bases between the two ends. The covered CDR3 bases are TGTGCCAGCTCTCTCTCAGTAAACTCC. Its protein is CASSLSVNS. The entire CDR3 protein reads CASSLSVNSDYTF.

This clone occurred a few times. Genes and germline are mouse. The sequenced fragment ends 4 residues before the CDR3 boundary, so the rest is inferred from the germline J gene. The chain employs TRBV13-3 and TRBJ2-2; D gene uncertain. The CDR3 is 14 residues long. Germline CDR1 is NNHDY and CDR2 is SYVADS. V was cut by 4 bases and J by 0 bases, with 7 bases left in between. This CDR3 is CASSLLSNTGQLYF. Incomplete CDR3 DNA: TGTGCCAGCAGTCTCCTGTCAAACACCGGG.

This clone was counted only a few times. The gene names here belong to mouse. The read ends 4 residues early relative to the CDR3; the germline J gene fills the gap. This sequence joins TRBV12-1 and TRBJ1-2, with 10 bases aligning to TRBD1. CDR1 is SGHSN and CDR2 is HYEKVE in the germline V gene. The CDR3 loop spans 14 amino acids. Trimming removed 3 bases from V and 3 bases from J; junction bases left unmatched: 3. The CDR3 protein is CASSSGTGDSDYTF. Partial CDR3 DNA: TGTGCCAGCTCTTCCGGGACAGGGGACTCC.

This clone was counted a few times. Germline and genes here are mouse. The read terminates 4 residues before the CDR3 end, so the remaining end is supplied by the germline J gene. Different DNA sequences within this sample yield the same CDR3. J is TRBJ2-5 and V is TRBV5; tentative D call: TRBD2 (7 bases). V lost 0 bases and J lost 1, with 8 bases in between. Germline assignment: CDR1 LGHNA and CDR2 YNLKQL (reference sequence). The CDR3 has 15 residues. CDR3 in amino acids: CASSQEGGDQDTQYF. The part of the CDR3 DNA that was read is TGTGCCAGCAGCCAAGAAGGGGGGGACCAAGAC.

This clone was seen a few times. Gene names and germline match the mouse. The DNA ends 4 residues before the CDR3 does, and the rest of the CDR3 is filled in from the germline J gene. This chain uses TRBV29 with TRBJ2-1, with TRBD1 matching 10 bases. The trim removed 4 bases at V and 6 bases at J, leaving 3 bases unmatched. CDR1 is MSHET, CDR2 SYDVDS, per germline. The CDR3 runs 14 residues. The sequenced CDR3 bases are TGTGCTAGCAGTTACCGGGACAGGGGTGCT. Its protein is CASSYRDRGA. The whole CDR3 is CASSYRDRGAEQFF.

A word on this clone: Mouse gene names and germline throughout. Read data end 4 residues before the CDR3 end; the end is taken from the germline J gene. The same CDR3 arises from other DNA sequences in this sample as well. The chain carries TRBV5 and TRBJ2-5; 8 nucleotides line up with TRBD2. The germline V gene encodes CDR1 LGHNA and CDR2 YNLKQL (reference sequence). This CDR3 spans 15 amino acids. Unmatched junction bases numbered 2, after V lost 1 base and J lost 2 bases. CDR3 loop: CASSQVGGGQDTQYF. The DNA read from the CDR3 is TGTGCCAGCAGCCAAGTTGGGGGGGGCCAAGAC.

This clone was found a few times. The genes and germline here are from mouse. The read comes to an end 4 residues before the CDR3 does, leaving the germline J gene to fill in the end. At the DNA level, this CDR3 is encoded by other sequences in the same sample as well. The chain is built from TRBV1 and TRBJ1-1; TRBD1 is a possible D gene (5 bases). V shed 1 base and J shed 4 bases, with 10 bases lying between them. The CDR3 has 14 residues. Germline CDR1 NSQYPW, CDR2 LRSPGD (reference sequence). This CDR3 is CTCSAGGAGTEVFF. CDR3 DNA, as far as it was read: TGCACCTGCAGTGCAGGGGGCGCGGGCACA.

In this sample, this clone turned up a few times. The gene names here belong to mouse. The CDR3 goes on 4 residues after the read ends, and that part is filled in from the germline J gene. The chain has TRBV13-1 and TRBJ2-5; 10 bases agree with TRBD1. V gave up 5 bases and J gave up 2 bases; unmatched junction bases: 8. The germline V gene encodes CDR1 NSHNY and CDR2 SYGAGN. There are 16 residues in the CDR3. Incomplete CDR3 DNA: TGTGCCAGCAGCAGACAGGGGGCGCGGAGCCAAGAC. Translation gives CASSRQGARSQD. The whole CDR3 is CASSRQGARSQDTQYF.

This clone occurred a few times. Gene labels here are mouse ones. The read ends 4 residues early relative to the CDR3; the germline J gene fills the gap. The V gene is TRBV17, the J gene TRBJ1-1; 10 positions agree with TRBD1. Per the germline V gene, CDR1 is MNHDT and CDR2 is YYDKIL. The ends lost 6 bases at V and 1 base at J; junction bases unmatched: 5. This CDR3 spans 15 amino acids. The sequenced CDR3 bases are TGTGCTAGCAGCCCCGACAGGGGGCGAAACACA. It is translated as CASSPDRGRNT. The CDR3 in full is CASSPDRGRNTEVFF.